The 8 T cell receptor beta chains given below trace back to one sample, sequenced in a study of Ad26.COV2.S vaccination and SARS-CoV-2 variants. Stated treatment: around 19 received Ad26.COV2.S at low or high dose, single or two shots; 5 received placebo; per-sample allocation not given. Day 63 after the first vaccine or placebo injection was the time point for sampling. Assay: immunoSEQ multiplex PCR; the TCRdb copy retains only in-frame clones and omits some. The sample has some 500,000 clones; 80% to 90% are singletons. Material: peripheral blood, obtained in a trial of Ad26.COV2.S vaccine versus placebo. Receptor source: a person between 18 and 65 years old who received the Ad26.COV2.S COVID-19 vaccine or a placebo.

Worth noting for this clone: This sample includes further DNA sequences coding for the same CDR3. This chain links TRBV18 with TRBJ2-1, with D possibly matching TRBD2 (7 bases). CDR3 length equals 16 residues. The germline V and J ends were trimmed by 0 bases and 1 base, with 10 bases remaining between them. Germline V CDR1 and CDR2: KGHSH, LQKENI. The CDR3 sequence is CASSPPGGPSYNEQFF. The CDR3 region has the DNA TGTGCCAGCTCACCACCCGGGGGGCCGTCCTACAATGAGCAGTTCTTC. The complete variable domain, with remaining parts taken from reference TRBV18 and TRBJ2-1, reads NAGVMQNPRHLVRRRGQEARLRCSPMKGHSHVYWYRQLPEEGLKFMVYLQKENIIDESGMPKERFSAEFPKEGPSILRIQQVVRGDSAAYFCASSPPGGPSYNEQFFGPGTRLTVL.

This sequence joins TRBV5-1 and TRBJ1-5; 9 bases agree with TRBD1. Trimming took 4 bases from V and 4 from J; bases not matched to a gene: 9. CDR1 is SGHRS, CDR2 YFSETQ, per germline. This CDR3 is built from 16 residues. CDR3 DNA: TGCGCCAGCAGCCCCGGGACAGGGAATGGTAATCAGCCCCAGCATTTT. Translated: CASSPGTGNGNQPQHF.

The CDR3 nucleotides are TGTGCCAGCAGCACCCGGACAGGGTGGGTCCACGAGCAGTACTTC. It specifies CASSTRTGWVHEQYF. The chain employs TRBV7-9 and TRBJ2-7; the match to TRBD1 covers 8 bases. With V trimmed by 5 bases and J by 5 bases, 11 bases remained unmatched. Germline V CDR1 and CDR2: SEHNR, FQNEAQ (reference sequence). There are 15 residues in the CDR3.

The chain links TRBV7-2 to TRBJ2-1, with TRBD1 identical over 9 bases. Per germline, CDR1 SGHTA and CDR2 FQGNSA. The CDR3 runs to 14 residues. Trimming cost V 7 bases and J 8 bases; bases outside gene matches: 9. The CDR3 nucleotides are TGTGCCAGCACCCGGGGACAGGGAAATGATGAGCAGTTCTTC. It encodes CASTRGQGNDEQFF.

The chain is built from TRBV15 and TRBJ2-1; TRBD2 agrees at 13 bases. Per the germline V gene, CDR1 is LNHNV and CDR2 is YYDKDF (reference sequence). This CDR3 has 19 amino acids. V lost 3 bases, J lost 0 bases, and 8 bases stayed unmatched. For the CDR3, the DNA is TGTGCCACCAGCAGGACGACTAGCGGGAGGCCCAGCTCCTACAATGAGCAGTTCTTC. It specifies CATSRTTSGRPSSYNEQFF. Using reference TRBV15 and TRBJ2-1 for the parts outside the CDR3, the full variable domain is DAMVIQNPRYQVTQFGKPVTLSCSQTLNHNVMYWYQQKSSQAPKLLFHYYDKDFNNEADTPDNFQSRRPNTSFCFLDIRSPGLGDTAMYLCATSRTTSGRPSSYNEQFFGPGTRLTVL.

This CDR3 reads CASSAGLAYGYTF. For the CDR3, the DNA is TGTGCCAGTAGTGCGGGACTGGCCTATGGCTACACCTTC. The chain employs TRBV19 and TRBJ1-2, with D possibly being TRBD1 (5 bases). The germline CDR1 and CDR2 sequences are LNHDA and SQIVND (reference sequence). The length of the CDR3 is 13 residues. The V end lost 5 bases, the J end lost 4 bases, and 11 bases lay between the germline ends.

The rearrangement uses TRBV2 and TRBJ1-5, with D unresolved. V gave up 3 bases and J gave up 0 bases, with 12 bases separating them. The germline gives CDR1 SNHLY, CDR2 FYNNEI. This CDR3 region has 16 residues. For the CDR3, the DNA is TGTGCCAGCAGTGATCACGCAGCCTATAGCAATCAGCCCCAGCATTTT. This sequence encodes CASSDHAAYSNQPQHF.

This sequence joins TRBV28 and TRBJ1-1; possibly TRBD1 for D (5 bases). V lost 3 bases to trimming and J lost 3 bases, with 8 bases between them. The CDR3 has 13 amino acids. The germline gives CDR1 MDHEN, CDR2 SYDVKM. CDR3: CASSFARDTEAFF. CDR3 in DNA: TGTGCCAGCAGTTTTGCCAGGGACACTGAAGCTTTCTTT. The full variable domain, rest sourced from reference TRBV28 and TRBJ1-1, is DVKVTQSSRYLVKRTGEKVFLECVQDMDHENMFWYRQDPGLGLRLIYFSYDVKMKEKGDIPEGYSVSREKKERFSLILESASTNQTSMYLCASSFARDTEAFFGQGTRLTVV.